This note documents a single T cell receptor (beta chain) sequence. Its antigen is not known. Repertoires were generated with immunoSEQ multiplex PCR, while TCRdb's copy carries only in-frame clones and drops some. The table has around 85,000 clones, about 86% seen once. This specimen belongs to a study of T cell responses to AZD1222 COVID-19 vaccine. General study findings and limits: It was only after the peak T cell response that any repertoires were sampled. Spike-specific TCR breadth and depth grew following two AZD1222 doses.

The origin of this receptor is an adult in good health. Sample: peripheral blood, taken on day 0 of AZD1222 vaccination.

DNA for the CDR3: TGTGCCAGCAGCTTCAACAATTCACCCCTCCACTTT. Translation: CASSFNNSPLHF. This chain uses TRBV7-2 with TRBJ1-6; no clear D. Trimming removed 3 bases from V and 7 bases from J, with 4 bases in between. Looked up from germline, CDR1 is SGHTA and CDR2 is FQGNSA. The CDR3 has 12 amino acids.